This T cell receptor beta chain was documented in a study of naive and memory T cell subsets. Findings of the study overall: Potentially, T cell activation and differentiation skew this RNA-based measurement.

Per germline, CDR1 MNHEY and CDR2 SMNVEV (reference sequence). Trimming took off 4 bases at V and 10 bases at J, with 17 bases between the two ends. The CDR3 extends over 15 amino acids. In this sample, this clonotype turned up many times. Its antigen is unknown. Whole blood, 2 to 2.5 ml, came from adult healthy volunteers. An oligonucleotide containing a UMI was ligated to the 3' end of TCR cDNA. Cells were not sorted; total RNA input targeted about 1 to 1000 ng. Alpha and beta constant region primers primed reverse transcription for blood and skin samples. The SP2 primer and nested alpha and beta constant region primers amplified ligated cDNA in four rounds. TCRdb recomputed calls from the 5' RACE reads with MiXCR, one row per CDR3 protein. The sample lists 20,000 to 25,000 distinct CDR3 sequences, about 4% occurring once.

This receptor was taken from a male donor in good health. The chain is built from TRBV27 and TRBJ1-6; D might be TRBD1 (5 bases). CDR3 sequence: CASSSLGEGRSPLHF. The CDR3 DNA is TGTGCCAGCAGTTCCCTCGGGGAGGGGCGGTCACCCCTCCACTTT.